These 30 T cell receptor beta chains were all obtained from the same sample, sequenced in a study of OX40 agonist ivuxolimab in advanced cancers. The assay was immunoSEQ multiplex PCR, and TCRdb's table has in-frame clones only and misses some. This sample has nearly 60,000 clones, with approximately 88% found just once. Here the sequenced sample was CD4+ or CD8+ T cells sorted from blood, taken in a trial of the OX40 agonist ivuxolimab. The receptors come from an adult with an advanced solid tumor such as melanoma, head and neck, liver or kidney cancer.

The chain has TRBV7-3 and TRBJ2-7; 7 bases align to TRBD1. Germline CDR1 is SGHTA and CDR2 is FQGTGA. This CDR3 contains 15 residues. V dropped 5 bases and J dropped 0; count of bases not matched to a gene: 7. CDR3 nucleotides: TGTGCCAGCAGCCTACGGACAGGAAGCTCCTACGAGCAGTACTTC. Its protein is CASSLRTGSSYEQYF.

The chain has TRBV18 and TRBJ1-1, with 10 bases that match TRBD1. J gave up 6 bases and V 5 bases, and 6 bases lay outside the gene matches. This CDR3 comprises 14 residues. Germline V gives CDR1 KGHSH, CDR2 LQKENI. This CDR3 reads CASSETGGVSEAFF. CDR3 coding DNA: TGTGCCAGCTCAGAGACAGGGGGCGTCTCTGAAGCTTTCTTT.

The rearrangement joins TRBV28 to TRBJ2-7; TRBD2 is a possible D gene (6 bases). Trimming cost V 5 bases and J 2 bases, with 16 bases left between them. Germline lookup yields CDR1 MDHEN and CDR2 SYDVKM. The CDR3 is 15 amino acids. The CDR3 region is CASSPLKREAYEQYF. The CDR3 nucleotides are TGTGCCAGCAGTCCCCTGAAAAGGGAGGCCTACGAGCAGTACTTC.

This chain connects TRBV28 to TRBJ2-6; D is unclear. V lost 7 bases and J 2 bases, leaving 18 bases between the germline ends. CDR3 length: 17 residues. Per germline, CDR1 MDHEN and CDR2 SYDVKM. CDR3 DNA: TGTGCCAGCACCCTCCGTTTAGGATCCCCTGGGGCCAACGTCCTGACTTTC. Residues: CASTLRLGSPGANVLTF.

A single count supports this clone. The chain joins TRBV5-1 to TRBJ2-3; D tentatively reads TRBD1 or TRBD2 (6 bases each). This CDR3 spans 15 amino acids. Between the trimmed V and J ends, which lost 4 bases and 5 bases, there was a span of 17 bases. Germline V CDR1 and CDR2: SGHRS, YFSETQ. CDR3 in amino acids: CASSTGGLTVDTQYF. The DNA for the CDR3 is TGCGCCAGCAGCACTGGGGGGCTAACGGTAGATACGCAGTATTTT. The full variable domain, with the rest looked up from reference TRBV5-1 and TRBJ2-3, is KAGVTQTPRYLIKTRGQQVTLSCSPISGHRSVSWYQQTPGQGLQFLFEYFSETQRNKGNFPGRFSGRQFSNSRSEMNVSTLELGDSALYLCASSTGGLTVDTQYFGPGTRLTVL.

The chain joins TRBV5-4 to TRBJ2-5; 7 bases map to TRBD1. The CDR3 spans 16 residues. Germline V gene sequence: CDR1 SGHNT, CDR2 YYREEE (reference sequence). The junction had 14 bases not matched to a gene; V was cut back by 4 bases and J by 5 bases. DNA for the CDR3: TGTGCCAGCAGCACCCAGTTGACAGGGCCCGGGGAGACCCAGTACTTC. Protein: CASSTQLTGPGETQYF.

J is TRBJ2-1 and V is TRBV10-3; D might be TRBD2 (5 bases). V dropped 3 bases and J dropped 10 bases, with 10 bases sitting between them. This CDR3 is 12 amino acids long. Germline-derived CDR1 and CDR2 are ENHRY and SYGVKD. CDR3 residues: CAISDSGNEQFF. CDR3 nucleotide sequence: TGTGCCATCAGTGATTCGGGGAACGAGCAGTTCTTC.

This chain connects TRBV28 to TRBJ2-4; a possible D gene is TRBD2 (5 bases). Germline V gene sequence: CDR1 MDHEN, CDR2 SYDVKM. With 5 bases removed from V and 9 bases from J, the gap between germline ends came to 14 bases. This CDR3 comprises 13 residues. The CDR3 nucleotides read TGTGCCAGCAGTCCTCGAGGGTTCGGCATTCAGTACTTC. This translates into CASSPRGFGIQYF.

V and J are TRBV4-1 and TRBJ2-7, with 9 nucleotides matching TRBD1. The CDR3 is 14 residues long. Germline V lookup: CDR1 MGHRA, CDR2 YSYEKL. With V trimmed by 0 bases and J by 5 bases, 2 bases remained unmatched. In DNA, the CDR3 is TGCGCCAGCAGCCAAGACGGGACAGGGAACGAGCAGTACTTC. Protein: CASSQDGTGNEQYF.

The J gene is TRBJ2-1, the V gene TRBV19; D is unclear. The V gene lost 2 bases and the J gene lost 11 bases, with 7 bases spanning the gap. This CDR3 spans 11 amino acids. The germline V gene has CDR1 LNHDA and CDR2 SQIVND (reference sequence). This CDR3 is CASSIQEKQFF. CDR3 in DNA: TGTGCCAGTAGTATACAGGAAAAGCAGTTCTTC.

The rearrangement joins TRBV5-1 to TRBJ1-5, with TRBD1 matching over 8 bases. This CDR3 spans 17 amino acids. The trim removed 4 bases at V and 2 bases at J, leaving 11 bases unmatched. CDR1 and CDR2 (germline): SGHRS, YFSETQ. CDR3 nucleotides: TGCGCCAGCAGCGAACTATCACAGGGGGAAGGCAATCAGCCCCAGCATTTT. Translation: CASSELSQGEGNQPQHF.

The chain recombines TRBV5-4 with TRBJ2-3, with 8 bases that match TRBD2. Germline CDR1 reads SGHNT; CDR2 reads YYREEE (reference sequence). The V and J ends lost 3 bases and 6 bases, in that order; junction bases with no gene match: 3. The CDR3 length is 13 residues. CDR3 bases: TGTGCCAGCAGCTATGAGCGGGGGGATACGCAGTATTTT. This codes for CASSYERGDTQYF.

The chain carries TRBV11-2 and TRBJ1-2, with D possibly being TRBD1 (6 bases). Germline CDR1 is SGHAT and CDR2 is FQNNGV. V lost 1 base, J lost 1 base, and 10 bases lay in between. The CDR3 loop spans 15 amino acids. The CDR3 coding sequence is TGTGCCAGCAGCTTAGTCAGGGGAAGTAACTATGGCTACACCTTC. Translating it yields CASSLVRGSNYGYTF.

For this clone: Other nucleotide sequences in the sample specify the same CDR3. The chain recombines TRBV28 with TRBJ2-7, with D tentatively TRBD1 (6 bases). Germline V CDR1 and CDR2: MDHEN, SYDVKM. V was pared by 7 bases and J by 3 bases, with 19 bases between. The CDR3 sequence is 15 residues long. CDR3 sequence: CASTGPGTNYYEQYF. CDR3 DNA: TGTGCCAGCACAGGACCCGGGACAAACTACTACGAGCAGTACTTC.

V usage is TRBV27 and J usage is TRBJ2-2; D gene ambiguous. The CDR3 is 13 residues long. From germline, CDR1 is MNHEY and CDR2 SMNVEV (reference sequence). With 1 base removed from V and 4 bases from J, the gap between germline ends came to 4 bases. CDR3 nucleotides: TGTGCCAGCAGTTTATGGGGCACCGGGGAGCTGTTTTTT. This translates into CASSLWGTGELFF.

The V gene is TRBV11-3, the J gene TRBJ2-1; 8 bases map to TRBD1. The CDR3 runs to 13 residues. With 8 bases clipped from V and 9 bases from J, the junction kept 9 bases outside the gene matches. Per the germline V gene, CDR1 is SGHNT and CDR2 is YENEEA. This chain's CDR3 is CASAARGLSEQFF. The CDR3 region has the DNA TGTGCCAGCGCGGCCAGGGGGCTGTCTGAGCAGTTCTTC.

The gene calls are TRBV15 and TRBJ2-3; D gene uncertain. Trimming took off 0 bases at V and 2 bases at J, with 3 bases between the two ends. CDR1 is LNHNV, CDR2 YYDKDF, per germline (reference sequence). This CDR3 is 13 amino acids long. CDR3 amino acids: CATSRDLTDTQYF. The CDR3 coding sequence is TGTGCCACCAGCAGAGATCTCACAGATACGCAGTATTTT.

This sequence joins TRBV5-3 and TRBJ2-1; D uncertain. TRBV5-3 is placed among ORFs of uncertain function. The V gene lost 9 bases and the J gene lost 0 bases, with 16 bases spanning the gap. This CDR3 is built from 15 residues. CDR3 region: CATPRRMTSYNEQFF. CDR3 nucleotide sequence: TGTGCCACTCCCCGCCGGATGACCTCCTACAATGAGCAGTTCTTC.

The J gene is TRBJ1-6, the V gene TRBV6-5; D is perhaps TRBD1 (5 bases). V lost 2 bases, J lost 9 bases, and 14 bases lay in between. The CDR3 spans 15 residues. Germline loops: CDR1 MNHEY, CDR2 SVGAGI. As DNA, the CDR3 is TGTGCCAGCAGTTACGCAGGGCTGGTTGGTTCACCCCTCCACTTT. Translation gives CASSYAGLVGSPLHF.

The chain links TRBV19 to TRBJ1-5, with D uncertain. Germline CDR1 is LNHDA and CDR2 is SQIVND (reference sequence). V was cut by 0 bases and J by 10 bases, with 16 bases left in between. The CDR3 spans 15 residues. CDR3 sequence reads: CASSIDRGIISPQHF. In DNA, the CDR3 is TGTGCCAGTAGTATAGATCGGGGAATAATCAGCCCCCAGCATTTT.

This chain joins TRBV19 and TRBJ2-4; 11 nucleotides match TRBD2. V lost 5 bases, J lost 4 bases, and 16 bases stayed unmatched. Germline CDR1 and CDR2: LNHDA and SQIVND (reference sequence). The CDR3 totals 19 residues. CDR3 sequence reads: CASSETGENVAGGKNIQYF. CDR3 DNA: TGTGCCAGTAGTGAGACAGGTGAAAATGTAGCGGGAGGGAAAAACATTCAGTACTTC.

The V and J genes are TRBV28 and TRBJ1-4; D is possibly TRBD1 (5 bases). CDR3 length: 13 amino acids. V was pared by 6 bases and J by 8 bases, with 13 bases between. Germline CDR1 and CDR2: MDHEN and SYDVKM. The CDR3 spells CASRSQVVEKLFF. As DNA, the CDR3 is TGTGCCAGCAGGTCACAGGTGGTCGAAAAACTGTTTTTT.

The chain has TRBV7-9 and TRBJ2-2; D may be TRBD2 (5 bases). Trimming left V 5 bases short and J 5 bases short, with 9 bases between. Germline assignment: CDR1 SEHNR and CDR2 FQNEAQ (reference sequence). There are 13 residues in the CDR3. The CDR3: CASSLLVTGELFF. Written as DNA, the CDR3 is TGTGCCAGCAGCCTACTAGTGACCGGGGAGCTGTTTTTT.

The chain links TRBV6-6 to TRBJ1-4; 7 bases agree with TRBD1. Germline CDR1 is MNHNY and CDR2 is SVGAGI (reference sequence). The J segment lost 4 bases and the V segment lost 5 bases, leaving 7 bases of the junction unmatched. This CDR3 has 15 residues. The CDR3 DNA reads TGTGCCAGCAGTCTACAGGGGATCCTTAATGAAAAACTGTTTTTT. As protein: CASSLQGILNEKLFF.

This clone was found once. The chain uses TRBV5-6 and TRBJ2-1; the match to TRBD2 covers 7 bases. This CDR3 is 15 amino acids long. After removal of 4 bases from V and 6 bases from J, the junction contained 10 bases not matched to a gene. Germline V gene lookup returns CDR1 SGHDT and CDR2 YYEEEE. The CDR3 nucleotides read TGTGCCAGCAGCCGGACTAGTGAGAGGGTCAATGAGCAGTTCTTC. As protein: CASSRTSERVNEQFF.

The chain links TRBV5-1 to TRBJ1-4, with D unclear. There are 14 residues in the CDR3. With 0 bases removed from V and 6 bases from J, the gap between germline ends came to 9 bases. In germline, CDR1 is SGHRS, CDR2 YFSETQ. The CDR3 coding sequence is TGCGCCAGCAGCTTGGCCAGCAGCGATGAAAAACTGTTTTTT. Amino acid sequence: CASSLASSDEKLFF.

The chain couples TRBV6-6 to TRBJ2-6, with 9 bases lining up with TRBD1. Trimming cost V 6 bases and J 3 bases; bases outside gene matches: 6. The length of the CDR3 is 16 residues. From germline, CDR1 is MNHNY and CDR2 SVGAGI (reference sequence). The CDR3 protein is CASRTGGAFGANVLTF. Here the CDR3 DNA reads TGTGCCAGCAGAACAGGGGGCGCATTTGGGGCCAACGTCCTGACTTTC.

The V gene is TRBV5-6, the J gene TRBJ1-4; 7 bases are a match to TRBD1. The CDR3 spans 14 residues. V lost 4 bases and J lost 8; bases outside the gene matches: 8. CDR1 and CDR2 from the germline V gene are SGHDT and YYEEEE. CDR3 sequence reads: CASSRQGVEEKLFF. As DNA, the CDR3 is TGTGCCAGCAGCCGACAGGGCGTGGAGGAAAAACTGTTTTTT.

This chain connects TRBV5-1 to TRBJ2-2; the match to TRBD2 covers 9 bases. V lost 3 bases and J lost 6; bases outside the gene matches: 3. This CDR3 region has 14 residues. Per germline, CDR1 SGHRS and CDR2 YFSETQ. The CDR3 reads CASSSRLAAGELFF. The CDR3, as DNA: TGCGCCAGCAGCTCTAGACTAGCGGCCGGGGAGCTGTTTTTT.

This sequence joins TRBV11-2 and TRBJ2-3; D remains unclear. There are 14 residues in the CDR3. V lost 1 base, J lost 2 bases, and 7 bases lay in between. CDR1 is SGHAT, CDR2 FQNNGV, per germline. In DNA form, the CDR3 reads TGTGCCAGCAGCTTAGGGGGAACCACAGATACGCAGTATTTT. Amino acid sequence: CASSLGGTTDTQYF. The complete variable domain, with remaining parts taken from reference TRBV11-2 and TRBJ2-3, reads EAGVAQSPRYKIIEKRQSVAFWCNPISGHATLYWYQQILGQGPKLLIQFQNNGVVDDSQLPKDRFSAERLKGVDSTLKIQPAKLEDSAVYLCASSLGGTTDTQYFGPGTRLTVL.